The rows below give T cell receptor beta chains drawn from one sample of a study of blood T cell repertoires in COVID-19. TCRdb's copy holds only in-frame clones and misses some; the assay was immunoSEQ multiplex PCR. The table shows 230,000 or so clones, with 70% to 85% occurring only once. The sample comprised peripheral blood. The receptors derive from a man aged 35 to 55 who had recovered from COVID-19. Both conserved end residues are part of each CDR3.

cdr3_length: 12
v_call: TRBV27
j_call: TRBJ1-2
cdr3_aa: CASRTTGSGYTF

cdr3_length: 14
v_call: TRBV5-5
j_call: TRBJ2-1
cdr3_aa: CASSPRGPHNEQFF

cdr3_length: 16
v_call: TRBV19
j_call: TRBJ1-4
cdr3_aa: CASSFWTATTNEKLFF

cdr3_length: 13
v_call: TRBV12-3/TRBV12-4
j_call: TRBJ2-7
cdr3_aa: CASSPQGSYEQYF

cdr3_length: 14
v_call: TRBV7-8
j_call: TRBJ1-2
cdr3_aa: CASSFSDSSYGYTF

cdr3_length: 15
v_call: TRBV27
j_call: TRBJ2-1
cdr3_aa: CASSFSGESYNEQFF

cdr3_length: 11
v_call: TRBV29-1
j_call: TRBJ1-2
cdr3_aa: CSARGIDGYTF

cdr3_length: 13
v_call: TRBV7-9
j_call: TRBJ1-1
cdr3_aa: CASSLAMNTEAFF

cdr3_length: 14
v_call: TRBV13
j_call: TRBJ1-1
cdr3_aa: CASSATTGGGWAFF

cdr3_length: 14
v_call: TRBV21-1
j_call: TRBJ1-6
cdr3_aa: CASITGELKSPLHF

cdr3_length: 18
v_call: TRBV6-2/TRBV6-3
j_call: TRBJ1-5
cdr3_aa: CASSYTAVRQGINQPQHF

cdr3_length: 13
v_call: TRBV25-1
j_call: TRBJ2-1
cdr3_aa: CAATRQVYNEQFF

cdr3_length: 15
v_call: TRBV7-2
j_call: TRBJ2-7
cdr3_aa: CASSLQASGLYEQYF

cdr3_length: 14
v_call: TRBV5-1
j_call: TRBJ2-3
cdr3_aa: CASSFGRSTDTQYF

cdr3_length: 19
v_call: TRBV7-6
j_call: TRBJ2-7
cdr3_aa: CASSLAARTGTAREGEQYF

cdr3_length: 15
v_call: TRBV29-1
j_call: TRBJ1-1
cdr3_aa: CSSTLGAGLNTEAFF

cdr3_length: 15
v_call: TRBV6-6
j_call: TRBJ2-1
cdr3_aa: CASRSGDSSYNEQFF

cdr3_length: 14
v_call: TRBV9
j_call: TRBJ1-2
cdr3_aa: CASSAGTGGTGYTF

cdr3_length: 14
v_call: TRBV7-2
j_call: TRBJ2-5
cdr3_aa: CASSADYAQETQYF

cdr3_length: 15
v_call: TRBV10-1
j_call: TRBJ2-1
cdr3_aa: CASSTGVVSYNEQFF

cdr3_length: 15
v_call: TRBV11-3
j_call: TRBJ2-4
cdr3_aa: CASSAGLAGGNIQYF

cdr3_length: 17
v_call: TRBV7-8
j_call: TRBJ1-5
cdr3_aa: CASPPLQGVNGNQPQHF

cdr3_length: 16
v_call: TRBV6-5
j_call: TRBJ2-3
cdr3_aa: CASSYSAGQGRDTQYF

cdr3_length: 15
v_call: TRBV10-2
j_call: TRBJ2-7
cdr3_aa: CASRYRTRGLYEQYF

cdr3_length: 13
v_call: TRBV11-3
j_call: TRBJ2-3
cdr3_aa: CASSGTSGAPRYF

cdr3_length: 15
v_call: TRBV5-1
j_call: TRBJ2-3
cdr3_aa: CASSLIGGGTDTQYF

cdr3_length: 13
v_call: TRBV6-6
j_call: TRBJ2-6
cdr3_aa: CASSPGVYNVLTF

cdr3_length: 12
v_call: TRBV25-1
j_call: TRBJ2-5
cdr3_aa: CASAGLGETQYF

cdr3_length: 14
v_call: TRBV5-1
j_call: TRBJ2-5
cdr3_aa: CASTRTGLQETQYF

cdr3_length: 16
v_call: TRBV6-6
j_call: TRBJ1-3
cdr3_aa: CASSYTPQGLGSTIYF

cdr3_length: 17
v_call: TRBV7-8
j_call: TRBJ2-2
cdr3_aa: CASSNTGGGRYTGELFF

cdr3_length: 15
v_call: TRBV30
j_call: TRBJ2-1
cdr3_aa: CAWSVVAGVGDEQFF

cdr3_length: 15
v_call: TRBV4-1
j_call: TRBJ2-7
cdr3_aa: CASSARTGDSYEQYF

cdr3_length: 15
v_call: TRBV6-5
j_call: TRBJ2-7
cdr3_aa: CASKKPGQGAYEQYF

cdr3_length: 13
v_call: TRBV6-5
j_call: TRBJ2-1
cdr3_aa: CASSYSLDYEQFF